The clone carrying this TCR beta chain showed up many times. The record originates from a study of T-cell reconstitution after alpha-beta-depleted transplantation in children. Germline loops: CDR1 SGHTS, CDR2 YDEGEE. The CDR3 runs 15 residues. Trimming removed 2 bases at V and 0 bases at J, with 9 bases between. Preparing the TCRbeta library involved the use of unique molecular identifiers. TCRdb passed the PCR reads through MiXCR, listing each CDR3 protein once. This sample yields about 400,000 distinct CDR3 sequences, of which around 21% are seen a single time; less than 4.5% belongs to the top ten.

Material: PBMCs from the stem cell graft donor, obtained from the stem cell graft. The chain employs TRBV5-8 and TRBJ1-5; D remains ambiguous. The sequence was obtained from a human donor who donated a stem cell graft to a child with acute myeloid leukemia. The CDR3 protein is CASSFTGYSNQPQHF. The DNA for the CDR3 is TGTGCCAGCAGCTTTACCGGGTATAGCAATCAGCCCCAGCATTTT.